A selection of T cell receptor beta chains follows, all from one sample in a study of cytomegalovirus exposure and HLA in healthy donors. Profiled with immunoSEQ multiplex PCR; TCRdb holds only in-frame clones, not every one. The sample consists of 210,000 or so clones, almost 85% of them appearing once. The source material was PBMCs. The receptors here all came from a woman aged 40 to 50 in good health and CMV-seronegative. The conserved cysteine and the conserved F or W are not part of the CDR3 here.

v_call,cdr3_aa
TRBV7-9,ATSRQGFYEQY
TRBV30,AWSVTESYNEQL
TRBV5-6,ASSLLQFGGKLF
TRBV29-1,SVEDPPGQQY
TRBV28,ASNPNVGQANEKLF
TRBV6-5,ASSLTGGGGNIQY
TRBV9,ASSARTGGGYT
TRBV19,ASSIYGRDTEAF
TRBV7-8,ASSLRSGSYGYT
TRBV6-5,ASSEVREKLF
TRBV19,ASSIQGRQGRAF
TRBV2,ASRDRGRDTEAF
TRBV27,ASSLGQGDTQY
TRBV5-1,ASSLVLAGVTETQY
TRBV15,ATSRDRTDTEAF
TRBV7-8,ASSHSGTQY
TRBV9,ASSPVGGYSDTQY
TRBV9,ASSVMGLGQGNQETQY
TRBV19,ASSPGGSGEKLF
TRBV27,ASSRTSGSYEQY
TRBV6-1,ASSDSQGETQY
TRBV29-1,SVRGEEVYGYT
TRBV2,ASSSDGGGETQY
TRBV30,ACTGGAGNQPQH
TRBV19,ASRDRGTGELF
TRBV30,AWSVARASYNEQF
TRBV28,ASSLGALH
TRBV5-8,ASSFNRVSGDIQY
TRBV11-3,ASSLRDSEQY
TRBV4-1,ASSQTTGAVNTIY
TRBV11-2,ASSPSGGAGNEQF
TRBV7-2,ASRAGGRYEQY
TRBV2,ASRGYGGLSSYEQY
TRBV6-9,ASSYQEANEKLF
TRBV7-6,ASSLPTPSRGPYNEQF
TRBV5-1,ASSSLAGGEQY
TRBV6-5,ATKNQGTEAF
TRBV6-5,ASTERLEGQPSSY
TRBV6-5,ASSYGLTRTRSEQF
TRBV6-1,ASSSNRWIRYGYT
TRBV28,ASWGGDTEAF
TRBV5-1,ASRQGDLYLNTEAF
TRBV6-5,ASSYPGQERTEAF
TRBV6-6,AVRTTEAF
TRBV27,ASSLAQTSGGKDTQY
TRBV9,ASSPIGQGDRAF
TRBV15,ATSESLLEEQY
TRBV9,ASSGQGSTGNTIY
TRBV18,ASSPTDKNTEAF
TRBV7-8,ASSLGDSSYEQY